This TCR beta chain was retrieved from a study of T cells in Graves' hyperthyroidism and ophthalmopathy. General observations from the study: Ophthalmopathy was predicted by the model a median of 6.5 months ahead of onset.

Amplification of TCR beta CDR3 regions was performed using RNA transcripts as template. The study used the HTBI primer set for a first-round RT-PCR of the TCR CDR3. TCRdb independently ran MiXCR on the multiplex PCR reads; one entry per CDR3 protein. The sample shows about 840,000 distinct CDR3 sequences, 38% of them seen only once. Stable hyperthyroidism: no ophthalmopathy progression over 18 months of follow-up. Recently diagnosed hyperthyroidism of less than 2 months' duration affected patients aged 18 to 65. Uncontrolled infections, other autoimmune diseases, pregnancy or lactation led to exclusion of patients. This clonotype showed up just once. Its antigen is not known. Trimming shortened V by 6 bases and J by 0 bases, and 8 bases separated the two germline ends. CDR3 size: 12 residues. Germline values: CDR1 SQVTM, CDR2 ANQGSEA.

The material sequenced was blood. The chain uses TRBV29-1 and TRBJ1-1; no firm D call. This clonotype was obtained from a man between 18 and 29 years old with Graves' hyperthyroidism. CDR3 sequence: CSVLTMNTEAFF. CDR3 nucleotides: TGCAGCGTCCTGACCATGAACACTGAAGCTTTCTTT.